This T cell receptor beta chain was identified during a study of blood T cells in healthy people across ages. Study-wide results and caveats: What prevented conclusive comparison of naive and antigen-experienced cells was that PBMCs were unsorted. More naive CD4+ cells and higher diversity were found in long-lived than in aged donors.

For the second PCR, which ran for roughly 7 to 11 cycles, a sample-barcoded 5' primer and a J-beta primer mix were used. The template-switch adaptor, which had 12 random nucleotides, put a tag on each cDNA molecule. TCRdb reprocessed the 5' RACE reads via MiXCR and lists one record per CDR3 protein. Of 650,000 to 800,000 distinct CDR3 sequences listed, under 45% are singletons. Germline values: CDR1 SGHRS, CDR2 YFSETQ. There are 15 residues in the CDR3. The V and J ends lost 4 bases and 0 bases, in that order; junction bases with no gene match: 2. In this sample, this clonotype turned up many times. Antigen: not known. About 9.9 milliliters of peripheral blood were drawn from each donor.

The clonotype was recovered from a man aged 55 to 69 in good health. Sequencing was done on a sample of blood. The chain links TRBV5-1 to TRBJ2-1; 9 bases map to TRBD1. CDR3 DNA sequence: TGCGCCAGCAGCGCGACAGGGGGCTCCTACAATGAGCAGTTCTTC. Translating it yields CASSATGGSYNEQFF.